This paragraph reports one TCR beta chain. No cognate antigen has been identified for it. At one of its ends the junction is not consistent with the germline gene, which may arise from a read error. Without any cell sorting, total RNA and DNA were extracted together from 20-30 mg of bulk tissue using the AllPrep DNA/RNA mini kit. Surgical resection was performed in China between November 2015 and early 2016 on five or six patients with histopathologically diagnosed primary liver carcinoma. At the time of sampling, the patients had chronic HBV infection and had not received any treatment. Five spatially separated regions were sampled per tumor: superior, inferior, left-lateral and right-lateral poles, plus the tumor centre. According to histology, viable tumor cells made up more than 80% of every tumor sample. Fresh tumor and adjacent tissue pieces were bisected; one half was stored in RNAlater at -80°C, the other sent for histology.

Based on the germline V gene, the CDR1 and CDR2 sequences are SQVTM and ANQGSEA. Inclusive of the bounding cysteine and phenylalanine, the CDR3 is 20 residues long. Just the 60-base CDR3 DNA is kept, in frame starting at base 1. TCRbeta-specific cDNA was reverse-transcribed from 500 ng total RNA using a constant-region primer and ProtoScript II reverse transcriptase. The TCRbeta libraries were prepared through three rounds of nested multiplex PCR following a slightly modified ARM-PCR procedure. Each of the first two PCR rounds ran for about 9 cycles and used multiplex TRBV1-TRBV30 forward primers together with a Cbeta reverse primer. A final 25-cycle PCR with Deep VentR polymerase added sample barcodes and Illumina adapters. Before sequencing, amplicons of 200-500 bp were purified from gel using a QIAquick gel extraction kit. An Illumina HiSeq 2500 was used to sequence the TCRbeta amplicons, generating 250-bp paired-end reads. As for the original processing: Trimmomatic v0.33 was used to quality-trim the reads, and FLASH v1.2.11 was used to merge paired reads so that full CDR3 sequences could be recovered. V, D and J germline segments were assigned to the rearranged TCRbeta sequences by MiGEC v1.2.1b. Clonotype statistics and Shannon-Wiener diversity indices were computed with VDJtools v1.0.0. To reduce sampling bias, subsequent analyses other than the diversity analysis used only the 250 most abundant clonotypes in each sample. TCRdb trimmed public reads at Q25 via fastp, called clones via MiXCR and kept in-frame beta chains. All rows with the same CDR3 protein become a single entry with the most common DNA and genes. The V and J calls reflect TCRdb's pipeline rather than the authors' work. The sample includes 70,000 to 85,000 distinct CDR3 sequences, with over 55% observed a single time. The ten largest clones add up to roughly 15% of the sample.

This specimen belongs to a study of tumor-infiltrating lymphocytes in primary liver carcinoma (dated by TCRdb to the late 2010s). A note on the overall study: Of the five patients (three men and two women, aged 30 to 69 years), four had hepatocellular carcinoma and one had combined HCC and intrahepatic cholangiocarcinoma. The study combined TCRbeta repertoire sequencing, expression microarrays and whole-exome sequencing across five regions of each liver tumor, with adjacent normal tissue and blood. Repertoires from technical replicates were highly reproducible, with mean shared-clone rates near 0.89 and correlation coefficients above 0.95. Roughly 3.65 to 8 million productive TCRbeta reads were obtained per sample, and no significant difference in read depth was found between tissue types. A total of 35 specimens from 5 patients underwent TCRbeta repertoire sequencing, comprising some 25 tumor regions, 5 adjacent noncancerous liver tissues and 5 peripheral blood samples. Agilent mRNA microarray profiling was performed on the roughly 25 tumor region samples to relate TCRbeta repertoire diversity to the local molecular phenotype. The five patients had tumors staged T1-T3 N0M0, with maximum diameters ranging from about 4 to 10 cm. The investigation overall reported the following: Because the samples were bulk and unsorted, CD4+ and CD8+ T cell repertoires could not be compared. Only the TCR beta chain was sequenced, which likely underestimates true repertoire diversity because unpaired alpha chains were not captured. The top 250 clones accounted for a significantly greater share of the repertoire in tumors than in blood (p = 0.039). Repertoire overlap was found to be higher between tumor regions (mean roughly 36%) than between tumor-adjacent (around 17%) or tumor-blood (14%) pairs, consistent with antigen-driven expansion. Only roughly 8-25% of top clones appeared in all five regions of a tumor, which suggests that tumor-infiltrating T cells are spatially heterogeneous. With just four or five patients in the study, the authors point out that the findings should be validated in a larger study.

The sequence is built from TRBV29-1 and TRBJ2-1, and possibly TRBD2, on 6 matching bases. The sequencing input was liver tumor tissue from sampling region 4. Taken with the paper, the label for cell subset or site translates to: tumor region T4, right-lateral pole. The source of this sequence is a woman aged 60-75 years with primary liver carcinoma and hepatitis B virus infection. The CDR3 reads CSVPALGVRENIKSYNEQFF. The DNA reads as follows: TGCAGCGTTCCCGCGTTGGGTGTTCGGGAGAACATAAAATCCTACAATGAACAGTTCTTC.